This is a list of T cell receptor beta chains from one sample in a study of regulatory T cells in long-lasting Graves disease. One entry per CDR3 protein results from TCRdb running MiXCR on the multiplex PCR reads. The sample has 350,000 to 400,000 distinct CDR3 sequences, 15% to 20% seen once. In addition, the sample was reused for a study of T cells in Graves' hyperthyroidism and ophthalmopathy.

The sample consisted of peripheral blood mononuclear cells (PBMCs), taken at new diagnosis, from a patient treated with antithyroid drugs. The receptors were gathered from a woman aged 18-35 years with Graves disease. The CDR3 runs from the conserved cysteine through the conserved F or W. The D gene is left open where the match is weak. The size of a clone is reported for some rows only, either as once, few or many, or as a class for expanded clones.

>13|TRBV11-2|TRBJ2-1|-|many
TGTGCCTTTGAGGACCTACTCCACAATGAGCAGTTCTTC
CAFEDLLHNEQFF
>13|TRBV10-3|TRBJ2-3|-|many
TGTGCCATCAGCCTCCAGGAGGGAGATACGCAGTATTTT
CAISLQEGDTQYF
>17|TRBV12-3/TRBV12-4|TRBJ2-3|TRBD2|many
TGTGCCAGCAGTTCCCGGACTAGCGACAAACCCACAGATACGCAGTATTTT
CASSSRTSDKPTDTQYF
>14|TRBV6-2/TRBV6-3|TRBJ2-7|TRBD2|many
TGTGCCAGCAGTCCGGGACTAGATTTCTACGAGCAGTACTTC
CASSPGLDFYEQYF
>14|TRBV2|TRBJ1-6|-|many
TGTGCCAGCAGTCCCCCGGGATCGGTTTCACCCCTCCACTTT
CASSPPGSVSPLHF
>14|TRBV5-1|TRBJ2-7|TRBD2|many
TGCGCCAGCAGCGTGACTAGCGGGCAAGTCGAGCAGTACTTC
CASSVTSGQVEQYF
>14|TRBV11-1|TRBJ1-1|TRBD1|many
TGTGCCAGCAGCCGACAGGGCTCGACGACTGAAGCTTTCTTT
CASSRQGSTTEAFF
>15|TRBV28|TRBJ2-7|TRBD2|-
TGTGCCAGCAGTAGCGGGAGGGCCTGGAAGGTCGAGCAGTACTTC
CASSSGRAWKVEQYF
>14|TRBV5-1|TRBJ1-5|-|many
TGCGCCAGCAGCGTGGACGGCGACAATCAGCCCCAGCATTTT
CASSVDGDNQPQHF
>15|TRBV20-1|TRBJ2-7|TRBD1|many
TGCAGTGCTAGAGATGGGGCAGGGGGCCAGTACGAGCAGTACTTC
CSARDGAGGQYEQYF
>15|TRBV19|TRBJ1-1|-|many
TGTGCCAGTAGTTACCGCGGAGCCAGGAACACTGAAGCTTTCTTT
CASSYRGARNTEAFF
>14|TRBV5-4|TRBJ1-1|-|many
TGTGCCAGCAGCTTGGCGGGAGCAGCGACTGAAGCTTTCTTT
CASSLAGAATEAFF
>13|TRBV6-2/TRBV6-3|TRBJ2-3|-|many
TGTGCCAGCAGAAACCCCGGCACAGATACGCAGTATTTT
CASRNPGTDTQYF
>12|TRBV3-1|TRBJ1-5|-|many
TGTGCCAGCAGCCAAGGCCGGGGACCCCAGCATTTT
CASSQGRGPQHF
>13|TRBV5-1|TRBJ2-1|TRBD2|many
TGCGCCAGCAGCTTGGTGCTAGCGGGGGCTGAGTTCTTC
CASSLVLAGAEFF
>15|TRBV30|TRBJ2-1|TRBD2|-
TGTGCCTGGAGTGAGGTAGCGGGAGTTGGCAATGAGCAGTTCTTC
CAWSEVAGVGNEQFF
>17|TRBV7-2|TRBJ2-5|TRBD1|many
TGTGCCAGCAGCTCCCCCGGGGACAGGGTGGCGCCGGAGACCCAGTACTTC
CASSSPGDRVAPETQYF
>15|TRBV4-1|TRBJ2-1|TRBD2|many
TGCGCCAGCAGCTTAGATAGCGGGGGGGCCAATGAGCAGTTCTTC
CASSLDSGGANEQFF
>17|TRBV28|TRBJ2-1|TRBD2|many
TGTGCCAGCAGTTTGACCACCGGGACTAGCGGGAGAAATGAGCAGTTCTTC
CASSLTTGTSGRNEQFF
>14|TRBV4-1|TRBJ2-3|TRBD1|few
TGCGCCAGCACCCGGGACAGGGGGGCAGATACGCAGTATTTT
CASTRDRGADTQYF
>15|TRBV5-4|TRBJ2-1|-|few
TGTGCCAGCAGCCCCCCGGGACCAGTCCTGGATGAGCAGTTCTTC
CASSPPGPVLDEQFF
>17|TRBV10-3|TRBJ2-3|TRBD2|many
TGTGCCACAAAACCCGAGACTAGCGGGGGGGCGATAGATACGCAGTATTTT
CATKPETSGGAIDTQYF
>15|TRBV12-3/TRBV12-4|TRBJ2-1|TRBD2|many
TGTGCCAGCAGTGCTAGCGGGGGGGCCTACAATGAGCAGTTCTTC
CASSASGGAYNEQFF
>12|TRBV2|TRBJ2-7|-|few
TGTGCCAGCTCGATCAGGTTCTACGAGCAGTACTTC
CASSIRFYEQYF
>16|TRBV10-3|TRBJ2-1|TRBD2|-
TGTGCCATCAGTGAGACTAGCGGGAGCCTATACAATGAGCAGTTCTTC
CAISETSGSLYNEQFF
>15|TRBV19|TRBJ1-5|-|-
TGTGCCAGTAGTATGGAAGGATATAGCAATCAGCCCCAGCATTTT
CASSMEGYSNQPQHF
>15|TRBV9|TRBJ2-1|TRBD2|many
TGTGCCAGCAGCGTAGGGGGGGGACCGTACAATGAGCAGTTCTTC
CASSVGGGPYNEQFF
>14|TRBV20-1|TRBJ2-6|-|-
TGCAGTGCTAGAGATCAGGTTGGGGCCAACGTCCTGACTTTC
CSARDQVGANVLTF
>14|TRBV7-6|TRBJ2-3|TRBD1|-
TGTGCCAGCAGCATTACAGGGGGCACAGATACGCAGTATTTT
CASSITGGTDTQYF
>19|TRBV7-9|TRBJ1-1|-|few
TGTGCCAGCGCAGGCCGACGATTTCCAAGGCGGGGGGCAGGCACTGAAGCTTTCTTT
CASAGRRFPRRGAGTEAFF
>17|TRBV7-9|TRBJ2-6|TRBD1|-
TGTGCCAGCAGTCGACAGGGGGTAATCTCTGGGGCCAACGTCCTGACTTTC
CASSRQGVISGANVLTF
>16|TRBV2|TRBJ2-1|TRBD2|many
TGTGCCAGCAAAATATTGACTAGCGGGGGTACGAATGAGCAGTTCTTC
CASKILTSGGTNEQFF
>16|TRBV20-1|TRBJ1-6|TRBD1|few
TGCAGCGCACCGACAAGGACAGGGGAAGGAAATTCACCCCTCCACTTT
CSAPTRTGEGNSPLHF
>15|TRBV5-1|TRBJ2-3|-|few
TGCGCCAGCAGCTTGTCGGGAGTCGGCACAGATACGCAATATTTT
CASSLSGVGTDTQYF
>16|TRBV5-1|TRBJ2-3|-|many
TGCGCCAGCAGCTTGGCCGGGTGGGGCCGCACAGATACGCAGTATTTT
CASSLAGWGRTDTQYF
>16|TRBV5-1|TRBJ2-6|TRBD1|few
TGCGCCAGCAGCTTGGACCCGGGACAGGGTTCAAACGTCCTGACTTTC
CASSLDPGQGSNVLTF
>16|TRBV20-1|TRBJ2-1|-|-
TGCAGTGCTATGATCCGGGCCCCAAGGGGCTACAATGAACAGTTCTTC
CSAMIRAPRGYNEQFF
>16|TRBV6-1|TRBJ2-2|-|many
TGTGCCAGCATCCCCCTCGGGACGCTGGGGACCGGGGAGCTGTTTTTT
CASIPLGTLGTGELFF
>11|TRBV10-3|TRBJ1-2|TRBD1|few
TGTGCCAGCAGCAAGGGGGCTGGCTACACCTTC
CASSKGAGYTF
>15|TRBV12-3/TRBV12-4|TRBJ2-2|-|many
TGTGCCAGCAGTTTAAGGATACAGTTAACCGGGGAGCTGTTTTTT
CASSLRIQLTGELFF
>14|TRBV9|TRBJ2-2|TRBD1|-
TGTGCCAGCAGTCCGGGACAGGGGGCGGGTGAGCTGTTTTTT
CASSPGQGAGELFF